The present T cell receptor (beta chain) was sequenced within a study of blood T cell repertoires in COVID-19. Overall study: Italy, Spain and the United States were the sources of the convalescent and acute COVID-19 samples. T cells, B-cell-depleted T cells, or PBMCs provided the cDNA or gDNA that served as material.

Per the original data handling: Cell counts per sample came from amplifying reference gene primers. Clones were sequenced by immunoSEQ multiplex PCR, and TCRdb holds only the in-frame ones, with some missing. Clonal size and the V and J genes are those of that table, whereas D and trimming came from the DNA. The sample includes 200,000 or so clones, 79% of them seen just once. Trimming removed 6 bases from V and 5 bases from J; junction bases left unmatched: 8. The CDR3 loop spans 15 amino acids. Looked up from germline, CDR1 is SGHRS and CDR2 is YFSETQ. Specimen: peripheral blood. The receptor comes from a man aged 55 to 70 with active or convalescent COVID-19. This chain uses TRBV5-1 with TRBJ1-4; 9 nucleotides line up with TRBD1. The CDR3, as DNA: TGCGCCAGCACCCCGGCAGGGACAGGGAATGAAAAACTGTTTTTT. Amino acid sequence: CASTPAGTGNEKLFF.